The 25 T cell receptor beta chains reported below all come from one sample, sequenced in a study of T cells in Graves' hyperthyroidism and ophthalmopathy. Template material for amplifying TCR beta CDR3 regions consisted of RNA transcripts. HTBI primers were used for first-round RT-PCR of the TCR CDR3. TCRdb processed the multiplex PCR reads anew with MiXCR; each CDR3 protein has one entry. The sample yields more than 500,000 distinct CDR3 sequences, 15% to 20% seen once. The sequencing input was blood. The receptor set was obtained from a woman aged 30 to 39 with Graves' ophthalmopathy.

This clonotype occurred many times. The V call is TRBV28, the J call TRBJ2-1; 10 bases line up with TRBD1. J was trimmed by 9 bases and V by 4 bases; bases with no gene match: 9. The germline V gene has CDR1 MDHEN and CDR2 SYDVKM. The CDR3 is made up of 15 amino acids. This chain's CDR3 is CASSSTGTGVGEQFF. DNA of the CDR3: TGTGCCAGCAGTTCCACCGGGACAGGGGTCGGTGAGCAGTTCTTC.

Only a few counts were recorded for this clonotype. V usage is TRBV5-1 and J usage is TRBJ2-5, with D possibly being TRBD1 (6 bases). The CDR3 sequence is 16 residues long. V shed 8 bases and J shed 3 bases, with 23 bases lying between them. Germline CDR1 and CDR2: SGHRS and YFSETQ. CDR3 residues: CASTKTGRTSKETQYF. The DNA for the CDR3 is TGCGCCAGTACTAAAACAGGGCGGACCTCCAAAGAGACCCAGTACTTC. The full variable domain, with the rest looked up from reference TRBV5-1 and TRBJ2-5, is KAGVTQTPRYLIKTRGQQVTLSCSPISGHRSVSWYQQTPGQGLQFLFEYFSETQRNKGNFPGRFSGRQFSNSRSEMNVSTLELGDSALYLCASTKTGRTSKETQYFGPGTRLLVL.

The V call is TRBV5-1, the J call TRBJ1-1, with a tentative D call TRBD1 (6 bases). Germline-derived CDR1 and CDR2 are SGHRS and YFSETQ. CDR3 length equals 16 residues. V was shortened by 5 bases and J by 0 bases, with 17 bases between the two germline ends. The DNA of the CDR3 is TGCGCCAGCAGGGTACGGGACACAGTAATGAACACTGAAGCTTTCTTT. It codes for CASRVRDTVMNTEAFF.

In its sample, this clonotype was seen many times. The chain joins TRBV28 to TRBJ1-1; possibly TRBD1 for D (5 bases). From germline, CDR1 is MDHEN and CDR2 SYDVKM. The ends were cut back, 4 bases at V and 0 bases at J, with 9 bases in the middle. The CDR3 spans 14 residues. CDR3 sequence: CASSSPGMNTEAFF. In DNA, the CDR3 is TGTGCCAGCAGTTCCCCAGGGATGAACACTGAAGCTTTCTTT.

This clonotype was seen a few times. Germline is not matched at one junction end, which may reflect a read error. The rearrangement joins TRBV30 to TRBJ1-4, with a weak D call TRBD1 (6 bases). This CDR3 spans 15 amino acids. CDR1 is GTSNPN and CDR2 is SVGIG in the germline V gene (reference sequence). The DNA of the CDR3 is TGTGCCTGGAGAGCGGGGGCAGCAACTAATGAAAGACTGTTTTTT. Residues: CAWRAGAATNERLFF.

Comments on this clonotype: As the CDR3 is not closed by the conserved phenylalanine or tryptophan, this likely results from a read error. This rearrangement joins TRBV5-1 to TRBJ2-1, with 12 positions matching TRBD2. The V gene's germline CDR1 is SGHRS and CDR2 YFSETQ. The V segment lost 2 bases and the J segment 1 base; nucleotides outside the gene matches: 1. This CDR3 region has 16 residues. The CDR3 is CASSLLAGGSYNEQFL. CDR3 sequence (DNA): TGCGCCAGCAGCTTACTAGCGGGAGGTTCCTACAATGAGCAGTTCCTC.

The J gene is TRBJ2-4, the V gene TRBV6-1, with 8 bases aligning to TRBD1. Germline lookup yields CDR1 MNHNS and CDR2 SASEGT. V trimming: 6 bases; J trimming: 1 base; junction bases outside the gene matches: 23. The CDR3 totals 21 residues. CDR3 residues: CASSAVRGQGGLGLAKNIQYF. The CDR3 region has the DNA TGTGCCAGCAGCGCGGTTAGAGGACAGGGAGGATTGGGGTTGGCCAAAAACATTCAGTACTTC.

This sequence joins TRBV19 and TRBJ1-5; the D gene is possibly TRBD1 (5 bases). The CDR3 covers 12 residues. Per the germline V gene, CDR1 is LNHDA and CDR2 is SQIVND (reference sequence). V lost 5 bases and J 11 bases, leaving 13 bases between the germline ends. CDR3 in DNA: TGTGCCAGTAGTTGGGGGTCCGGGGCCCAGCATTTT. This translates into CASSWGSGAQHF.

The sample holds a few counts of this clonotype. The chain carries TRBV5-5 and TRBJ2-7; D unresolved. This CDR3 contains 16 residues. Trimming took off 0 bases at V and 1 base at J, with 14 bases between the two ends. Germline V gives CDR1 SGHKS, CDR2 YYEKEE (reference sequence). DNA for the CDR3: TGTGCCAGCAGCTTGGGGACCAATTCTTTATCCTACGAGCAGTACTTC. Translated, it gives CASSLGTNSLSYEQYF. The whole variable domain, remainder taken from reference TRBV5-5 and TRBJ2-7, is DAGVTQSPTHLIKTRGQQVTLRCSPISGHKSVSWYQQVLGQGPQFIFQYYEKEERGRGNFPDRFSARQFPNYSSELNVNALLLGDSALYLCASSLGTNSLSYEQYFGPGTRLTVT.

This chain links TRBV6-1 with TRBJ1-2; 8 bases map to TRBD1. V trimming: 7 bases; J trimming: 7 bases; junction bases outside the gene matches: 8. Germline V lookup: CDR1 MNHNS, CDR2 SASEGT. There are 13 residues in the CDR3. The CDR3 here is CASNYQGAFGYTF. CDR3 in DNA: TGTGCCAGCAACTACCAGGGGGCGTTTGGCTACACCTTC.

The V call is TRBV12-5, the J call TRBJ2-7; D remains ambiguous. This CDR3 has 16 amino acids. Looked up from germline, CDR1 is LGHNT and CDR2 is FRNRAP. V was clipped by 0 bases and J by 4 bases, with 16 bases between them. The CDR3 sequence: CASGLVPTGPWYEQYF. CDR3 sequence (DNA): TGTGCTAGTGGTTTGGTTCCGACTGGGCCTTGGTACGAGCAGTACTTC.

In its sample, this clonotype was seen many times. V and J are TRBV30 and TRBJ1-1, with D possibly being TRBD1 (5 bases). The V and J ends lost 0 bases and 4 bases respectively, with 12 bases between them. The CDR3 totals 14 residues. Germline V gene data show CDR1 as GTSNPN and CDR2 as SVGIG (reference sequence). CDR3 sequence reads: CAWSVLGVGTEAFF. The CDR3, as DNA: TGTGCCTGGAGTGTATTAGGGGTGGGCACTGAAGCTTTCTTT.

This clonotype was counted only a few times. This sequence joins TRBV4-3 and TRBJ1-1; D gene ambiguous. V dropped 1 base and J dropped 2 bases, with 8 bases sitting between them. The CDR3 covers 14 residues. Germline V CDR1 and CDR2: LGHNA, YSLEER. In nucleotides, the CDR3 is TGCGCCAGCAGCCAAGTTTCTTTAAACACTGAAGCTTTCTTT. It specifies CASSQVSLNTEAFF.

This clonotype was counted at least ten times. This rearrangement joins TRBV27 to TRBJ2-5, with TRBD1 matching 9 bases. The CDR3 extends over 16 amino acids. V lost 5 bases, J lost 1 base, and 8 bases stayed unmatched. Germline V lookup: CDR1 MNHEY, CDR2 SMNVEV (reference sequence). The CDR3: CASSPRTGASQETQYF. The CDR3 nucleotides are TGTGCCAGCAGTCCGCGGACAGGGGCAAGCCAAGAGACCCAGTACTTC.

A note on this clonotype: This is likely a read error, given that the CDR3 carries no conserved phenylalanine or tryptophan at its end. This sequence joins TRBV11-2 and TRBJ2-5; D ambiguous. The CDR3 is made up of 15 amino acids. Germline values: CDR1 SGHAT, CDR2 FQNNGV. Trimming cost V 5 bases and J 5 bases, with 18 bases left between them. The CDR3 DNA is TGTGCCAGCAGCGTATTATCGGGCACTGGGGAGACCCAGTACCTC. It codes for CASSVLSGTGETQYL.

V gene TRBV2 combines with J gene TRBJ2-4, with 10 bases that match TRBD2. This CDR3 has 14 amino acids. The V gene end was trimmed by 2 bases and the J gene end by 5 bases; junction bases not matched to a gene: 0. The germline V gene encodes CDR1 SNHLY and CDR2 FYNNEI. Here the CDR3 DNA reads TGTGCCAGCAGTGAACTAGCGGGAGAAAACATTCAGTACTTC. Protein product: CASSELAGENIQYF.

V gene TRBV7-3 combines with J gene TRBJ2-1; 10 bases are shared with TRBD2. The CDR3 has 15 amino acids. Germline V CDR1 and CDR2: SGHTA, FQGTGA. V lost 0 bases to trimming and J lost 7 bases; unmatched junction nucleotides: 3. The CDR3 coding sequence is TGTGCCAGCAGCTTAACGTCTAGCGGGAGAAATGAGCAGTTCTTC. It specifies CASSLTSSGRNEQFF.

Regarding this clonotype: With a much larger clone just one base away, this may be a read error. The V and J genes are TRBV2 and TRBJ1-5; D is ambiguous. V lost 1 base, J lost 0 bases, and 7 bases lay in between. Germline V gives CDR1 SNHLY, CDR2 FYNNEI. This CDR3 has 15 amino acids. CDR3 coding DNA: TGTGCCAGCAGTGAAGGGATCGATAGCAATCAGCCCCAGCATTTT. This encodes CASSEGIDSNQPQHF.

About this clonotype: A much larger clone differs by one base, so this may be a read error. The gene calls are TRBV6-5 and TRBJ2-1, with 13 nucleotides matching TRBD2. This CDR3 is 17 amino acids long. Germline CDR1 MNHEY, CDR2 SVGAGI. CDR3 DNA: TGTGCCAGCAGTTACGAACTAGCGGGAGGGCAGTCAAATGAGCGGTTCTTC. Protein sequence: CASSYELAGGQSNERFF.

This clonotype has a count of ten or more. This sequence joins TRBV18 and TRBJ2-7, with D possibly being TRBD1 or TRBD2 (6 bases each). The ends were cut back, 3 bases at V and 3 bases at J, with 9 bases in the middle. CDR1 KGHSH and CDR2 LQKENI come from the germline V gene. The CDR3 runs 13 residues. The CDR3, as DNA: TGTGCCAGCTCACCGGGGGGCTACTACGAGCAGTACTTC. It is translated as CASSPGGYYEQYF.

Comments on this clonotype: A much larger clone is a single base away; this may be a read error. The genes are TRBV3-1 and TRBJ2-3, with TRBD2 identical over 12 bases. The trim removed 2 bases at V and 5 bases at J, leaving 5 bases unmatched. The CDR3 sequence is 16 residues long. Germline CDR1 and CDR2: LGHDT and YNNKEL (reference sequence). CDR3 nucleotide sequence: TGTGCCAGCAGCCAACCACTAGCGGGAGGAGAAGATACGCAGTATTTT. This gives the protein CASSQPLAGGEDTQYF.

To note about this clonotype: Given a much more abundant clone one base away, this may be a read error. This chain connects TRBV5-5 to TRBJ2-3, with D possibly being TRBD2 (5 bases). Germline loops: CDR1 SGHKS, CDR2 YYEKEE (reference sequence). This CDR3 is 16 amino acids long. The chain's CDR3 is CASGLILMGVADTQYF. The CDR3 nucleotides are TGTGCCAGCGGCTTAATCCTGATGGGAGTGGCAGATACGCAGTATTTT.

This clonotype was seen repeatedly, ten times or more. In DNA, the CDR3 is TGCGCCAGCAGTGCCAAGGGCTCCTACGAGCAGTACTTC. Amino acid sequence: CASSAKGSYEQYF. The chain has TRBV10-1 and TRBJ2-7, with D unclear. The germline CDR1 and CDR2 sequences are WNHNN and SYGVQD (reference sequence). The germline V and J ends were trimmed by 4 bases and 0 bases, with 7 bases remaining between them. The CDR3 extends over 13 amino acids.

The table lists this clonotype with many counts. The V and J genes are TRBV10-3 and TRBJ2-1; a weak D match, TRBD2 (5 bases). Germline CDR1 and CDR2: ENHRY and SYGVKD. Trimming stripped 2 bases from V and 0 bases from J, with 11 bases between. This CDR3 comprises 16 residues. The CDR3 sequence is CAISEPRVSSYNEQFF. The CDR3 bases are TGTGCCATCAGTGAGCCGCGGGTGAGCTCCTACAATGAGCAGTTCTTC.

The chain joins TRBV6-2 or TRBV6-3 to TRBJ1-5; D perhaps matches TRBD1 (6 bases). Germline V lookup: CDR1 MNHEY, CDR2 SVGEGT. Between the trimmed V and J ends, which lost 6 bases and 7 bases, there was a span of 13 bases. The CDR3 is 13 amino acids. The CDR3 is CASRRQGKQPQHF. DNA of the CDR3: TGTGCCAGCAGACGGCAGGGGAAGCAGCCCCAGCATTTT.